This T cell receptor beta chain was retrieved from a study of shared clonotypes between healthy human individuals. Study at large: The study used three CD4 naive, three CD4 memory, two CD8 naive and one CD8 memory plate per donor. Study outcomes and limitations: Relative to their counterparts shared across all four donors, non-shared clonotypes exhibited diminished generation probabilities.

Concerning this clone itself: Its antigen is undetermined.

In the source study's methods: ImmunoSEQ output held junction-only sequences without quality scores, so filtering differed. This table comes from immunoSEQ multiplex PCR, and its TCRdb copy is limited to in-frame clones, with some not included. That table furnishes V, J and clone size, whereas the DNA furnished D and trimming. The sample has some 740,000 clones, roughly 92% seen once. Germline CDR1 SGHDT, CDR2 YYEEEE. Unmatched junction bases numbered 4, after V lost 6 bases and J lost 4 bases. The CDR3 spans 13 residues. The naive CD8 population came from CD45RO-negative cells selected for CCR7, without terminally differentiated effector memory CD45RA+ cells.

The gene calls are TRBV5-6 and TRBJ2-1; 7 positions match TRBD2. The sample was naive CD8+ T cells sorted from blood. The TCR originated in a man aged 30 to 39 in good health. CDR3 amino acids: CASNWGGYNEQFF. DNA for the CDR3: TGTGCCAGCAACTGGGGAGGGTACAATGAGCAGTTCTTC.